Presented here are 22 T cell receptor beta chains from one specimen sequenced in a study of blood T cell repertoires in COVID-19. Sequencing used immunoSEQ multiplex PCR; TCRdb keeps in-frame clones, though not all of them. Of some 250,000 clones in the sample, approximately 86% were seen once. The sample was peripheral blood. Receptors were obtained from a woman in her thirties who had recovered from COVID-19.

The chain carries TRBV25-1 and TRBJ1-2, with 10 positions matching TRBD1. The trim removed 5 bases at V and 4 bases at J, leaving 16 bases unmatched. The CDR3 totals 18 residues. Germline V gene data show CDR1 as MGHDK and CDR2 as SYGVNS. CDR3 residues: CASSYYMETGGFSYGYTF. CDR3 nucleotide sequence: TGTGCCAGCAGTTATTATATGGAGACAGGGGGCTTTAGCTATGGCTACACCTTC.

The chain employs TRBV27 and TRBJ2-1, with D possibly TRBD2 on 6 matching bases. Germline V gives CDR1 MNHEY, CDR2 SMNVEV (reference sequence). Trimming stripped 5 bases from V and 5 bases from J, with 16 bases between. There are 15 residues in the CDR3. For the CDR3, the DNA is TGTGCCAGCAGTCCCAGACTAGTTCTAAACAATGAGCAGTTCTTC. Residues: CASSPRLVLNNEQFF.

The chain joins TRBV6-5 to TRBJ2-4; 8 bases line up with TRBD1. Germline V gene sequence: CDR1 MNHEY, CDR2 SVGAGI. V lost 2 bases, J lost 15 bases, and 6 bases stayed unmatched. The CDR3 totals 12 residues. The DNA for the CDR3 is TGTGCCAGCAGTTACGCCGGGACAGGCTCGTACTTC. Its translation: CASSYAGTGSYF.

The chain is built from TRBV2 and TRBJ2-4; 14 nucleotides align to TRBD2. Trimming cost V 10 bases and J 0 bases; bases outside gene matches: 11. The CDR3 consists of 18 residues. Germline lookup yields CDR1 SNHLY and CDR2 FYNNEI. The CDR3 sequence: CANSGLAGGSLAKNIQYF. The CDR3 DNA is TGTGCCAACTCAGGACTAGCGGGGGGTTCCTTAGCCAAAAACATTCAGTACTTC.

The CDR3 sequence: CASSYSTYNEQFF. In DNA, the CDR3 is TGTGCCAGCAGTTACTCGACTTACAATGAGCAGTTCTTC. The V and J genes are TRBV6-5 and TRBJ2-1; no definite D call. V lost 0 bases to trimming and J lost 4 bases, with 4 bases between them. CDR1 is MNHEY, CDR2 SVGAGI, per germline. The CDR3 runs 13 residues.

In DNA form, the CDR3 reads TGTGCCAGCAGCTTGTCGACAGGGTTCACTTATGGCTACACCTTC. Encoded protein: CASSLSTGFTYGYTF. The rearrangement uses TRBV5-4 and TRBJ1-2, with 7 bases aligning to TRBD1. CDR3 length: 15 amino acids. V was pared by 1 base and J by 5 bases, with 8 bases of the junction left unmatched. Germline assignment: CDR1 SGHNT and CDR2 YYREEE (reference sequence).

The chain couples TRBV7-9 to TRBJ1-2; 7 bases map to TRBD1. The CDR3 contains 16 residues. V was clipped by 6 bases and J by 0 bases; unmatched bases: 10. CDR1 and CDR2 from the germline V gene are SEHNR and FQNEAQ (reference sequence). CDR3 sequence reads: CASSNTSGTANYGYTF. CDR3 coding DNA: TGTGCCAGCAGTAATACCTCCGGGACAGCTAACTATGGCTACACCTTC.

The chain couples TRBV5-1 to TRBJ1-2; the D is unclear. V was clipped by 2 bases and J by 5 bases, with 4 bases between them. The CDR3 totals 11 residues. Germline lookup yields CDR1 SGHRS and CDR2 YFSETQ. CDR3 in amino acids: CASSLIYGYTF. DNA for the CDR3: TGCGCCAGCAGCTTAATATATGGCTACACCTTC.

J is TRBJ2-3 and V is TRBV9; D gene unclear. The CDR3 is 12 amino acids. The V and J ends lost 4 bases and 7 bases respectively, with 10 bases between them. Germline V gene data show CDR1 as SGDLS and CDR2 as YYNGEE. CDR3 bases: TGTGCCAGCAGCTCAGAAGTATATACGCAGTATTTT. It yields the protein CASSSEVYTQYF. The complete variable domain, with remaining parts taken from reference TRBV9 and TRBJ2-3, reads DSGVTQTPKHLITATGQRVTLRCSPRSGDLSVYWYQQSLDQGLQFLIQYYNGEERAKGNILERFSAQQFPDLHSELNLSSLELGDSALYFCASSSEVYTQYFGPGTRLTVL.

The V and J genes are TRBV6-1 and TRBJ1-5, with D maybe TRBD1 (5 bases). V was pared by 2 bases and J by 6 bases, with 5 bases between. In germline, CDR1 is MNHNS, CDR2 SASEGT. The CDR3 spans 12 residues. In nucleotides, the CDR3 is TGTGCCAGCAGTGAAAGGGGTCAGCCCCAGCATTTT. It codes for CASSERGQPQHF.

This CDR3 reads CASSLRDRGGYNEQFF. The CDR3 region has the DNA TGTGCCAGCAGCTTAAGAGACAGGGGAGGGTACAATGAGCAGTTCTTC. The chain couples TRBV11-1 to TRBJ2-1; a weak D match, TRBD1 (8 bases). CDR1 and CDR2 from the germline V gene are SGHAT and FQDESV (reference sequence). The V end was cut by 2 bases, the J end by 4 bases, with 15 bases between. This CDR3 region has 16 residues.

V and J are TRBV11-2 and TRBJ1-4; D is unresolved. Trimming shortened V by 4 bases and J by 1 base, and 10 bases separated the two germline ends. CDR3 size: 15 residues. CDR1 and CDR2 (germline): SGHAT, FQNNGV. The CDR3: CASSSIRGTNEKLFF. CDR3 DNA sequence: TGTGCCAGCAGCTCGATAAGAGGAACTAATGAAAAACTGTTTTTT. The entire variable domain, with the rest obtained from reference TRBV11-2 and TRBJ1-4, is as follows: EAGVAQSPRYKIIEKRQSVAFWCNPISGHATLYWYQQILGQGPKLLIQFQNNGVVDDSQLPKDRFSAERLKGVDSTLKIQPAKLEDSAVYLCASSSIRGTNEKLFFGSGTQLSVL.

This clone was detected once. This sequence joins TRBV7-5 and TRBJ2-6; no check of the table's D call, TRBD1, against the DNA was made. TRBV7-5 is described as a pseudogene. The CDR3 has 23 residues. In DNA, the CDR3 is TGTGTCAGAAGCTCCCAGCCCCAGGGGGCTGTTAGGGATATATACTCTGGGGCCAACGTCCTGACTTTC. The encoded protein is CVRSSQPQGAVRDIYSGANVLTF.

The rearrangement uses TRBV5-6 and TRBJ2-1; D perhaps matches TRBD1 (6 bases). The CDR3 is made up of 12 amino acids. The germline V and J ends were trimmed by 0 bases and 10 bases, with 8 bases remaining between them. CDR1 and CDR2 from the germline V gene are SGHDT and YYEEEE. CDR3 loop: CASSLEGTEQFF. Written as DNA, the CDR3 is TGTGCCAGCAGCTTGGAAGGGACAGAGCAGTTCTTC.

The CDR3 nucleotides are TGTGCCAGCAGCACCCCTGGACTGCCCACAGATACGCAGTATTTT. Residues: CASSTPGLPTDTQYF. The V gene is TRBV7-3, the J gene TRBJ2-3; TRBD2 might be the D (5 bases). The CDR3 runs 15 residues. Between the trimmed V and J ends, which lost 5 bases and 2 bases, there was a span of 14 bases. The germline CDR1 and CDR2 sequences are SGHTA and FQGTGA.

V is TRBV4-1 and J is TRBJ1-5; D not certain. Germline lookup yields CDR1 MGHRA and CDR2 YSYEKL. Trimming shortened V by 1 base and J by 5 bases, and 9 bases separated the two germline ends. The CDR3 has 14 amino acids. The CDR3: CASSQVWGDQPQHF. DNA for the CDR3: TGCGCCAGCAGCCAAGTATGGGGAGATCAGCCCCAGCATTTT.

This rearrangement joins TRBV12-3 or TRBV12-4 to TRBJ1-1, with TRBD1 as a possible D gene (6 bases). The V end was cut by 4 bases, the J end by 6 bases, with 12 bases between. The CDR3 has 13 amino acids. The CDR3 spells CASSSQGVPEAFF. The CDR3 DNA follows: TGTGCCAGCAGTTCACAGGGTGTCCCTGAAGCTTTCTTT.

The chain recombines TRBV11-2 with TRBJ1-2, with 7 bases aligning to TRBD1. The CDR3 runs 12 residues. Germline V gene lookup returns CDR1 SGHAT and CDR2 FQNNGV. J lost 8 bases, V lost 3 bases, and 3 bases had no gene match. As DNA, the CDR3 is TGTGCCAGCAGCTTGACAGGGAGGGGCTACACCTTC. It specifies CASSLTGRGYTF.

The rearrangement uses TRBV5-4 and TRBJ2-7; D remains unclear. V was pared by 0 bases and J by 1 base, with 5 bases between. Germline loops: CDR1 SGHNT, CDR2 YYREEE (reference sequence). CDR3 length: 13 amino acids. The DNA of the CDR3 is TGTGCCAGCAGCTTGGACTATTCCTACGAGCAGTACTTC. Protein sequence: CASSLDYSYEQYF.

The table lists this clone with a count of one. The chain has TRBV28 and TRBJ1-1, with D possibly TRBD1 on 5 matching bases. Germline loops: CDR1 MDHEN, CDR2 SYDVKM. The CDR3 contains 15 residues. The germline V and J ends were trimmed by 2 bases and 0 bases, with 10 bases remaining between them. The DNA of the CDR3 is TGTGCCAGCAGTTTAGGGGGGGGAATGAACACTGAAGCTTTCTTT. Translating gives CASSLGGGMNTEAFF.

The chain links TRBV12-3 or TRBV12-4 to TRBJ2-1; TRBD1 agrees at 8 bases. The CDR3 totals 13 residues. The V gene end was trimmed by 6 bases and the J gene end by 7 bases; junction bases not matched to a gene: 5. CDR3 nucleotide sequence: TGTGCCAGCAGGTTGGGGACAGGAAATGAGCAGTTCTTC. Translating gives CASRLGTGNEQFF.

V usage is TRBV23-1 and J usage is TRBJ2-7; no reliable D call. TRBV23-1 is classed as an ORF, of uncertain function. The CDR3 extends over 17 amino acids. V was shortened by 4 bases and J by 1 base, with 20 bases between the two germline ends. The CDR3 DNA follows: TGCGCCAGCAGTCCGGTTTTATTCAGTCCCGGGTCCTACGAGCAGTACTTC. Translation gives CASSPVLFSPGSYEQYF.